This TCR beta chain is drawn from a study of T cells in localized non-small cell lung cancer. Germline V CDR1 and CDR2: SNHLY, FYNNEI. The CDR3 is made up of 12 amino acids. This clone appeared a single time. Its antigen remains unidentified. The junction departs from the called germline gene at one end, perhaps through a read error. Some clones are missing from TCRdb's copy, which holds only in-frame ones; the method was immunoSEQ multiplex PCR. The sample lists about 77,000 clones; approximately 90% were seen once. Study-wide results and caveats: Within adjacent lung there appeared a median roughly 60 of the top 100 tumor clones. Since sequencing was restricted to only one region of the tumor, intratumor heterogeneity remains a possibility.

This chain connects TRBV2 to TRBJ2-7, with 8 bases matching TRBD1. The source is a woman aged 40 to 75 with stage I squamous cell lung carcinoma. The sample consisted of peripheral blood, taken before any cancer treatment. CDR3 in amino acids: CASSEDSGTGIF. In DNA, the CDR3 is TGTGCCAGCAGTGAGGACTCGGGGACAGGAATATTC. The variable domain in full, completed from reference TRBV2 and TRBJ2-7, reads EPEVTQTPSHQVTQMGQEVILRCVPISNHLYFYWYRQILGQKVEFLVSFYNNEISEKSEIFDDQFSVERPDGSNFTLKIRSTKLEDSAMYFCASSEDSGTGIFGPGTRLTVT.